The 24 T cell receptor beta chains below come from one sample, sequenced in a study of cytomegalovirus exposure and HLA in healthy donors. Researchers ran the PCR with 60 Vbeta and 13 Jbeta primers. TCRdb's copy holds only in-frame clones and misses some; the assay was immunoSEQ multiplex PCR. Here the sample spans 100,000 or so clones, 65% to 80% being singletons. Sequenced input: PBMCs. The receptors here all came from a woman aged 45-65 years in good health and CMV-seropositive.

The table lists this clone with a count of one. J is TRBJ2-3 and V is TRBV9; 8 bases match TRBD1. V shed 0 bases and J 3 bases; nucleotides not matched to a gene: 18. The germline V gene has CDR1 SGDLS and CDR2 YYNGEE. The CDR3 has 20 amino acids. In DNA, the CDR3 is TGTGCCAGCAGCGTAGCTACAAGGGTCGGGCAGGGGGCTGTGACAGATACGCAGTATTTT. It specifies CASSVATRVGQGAVTDTQYF.

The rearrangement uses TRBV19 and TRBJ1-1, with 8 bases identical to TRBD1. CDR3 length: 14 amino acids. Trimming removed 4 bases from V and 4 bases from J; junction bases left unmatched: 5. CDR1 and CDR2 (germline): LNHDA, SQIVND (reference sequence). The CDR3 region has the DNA TGTGCCAGTAGTACAGGGGGCGGCTCCACTGAAGCTTTCTTT. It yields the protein CASSTGGGSTEAFF.

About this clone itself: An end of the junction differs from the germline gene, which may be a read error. The CDR3 DNA follows: TGTGCCAGCAGCGTAGGGACAGTCGTGCAAGAGACCCGGTACTTC. As protein: CASSVGTVVQETRYF. V and J are TRBV9 and TRBJ2-5; possible D gene TRBD1, 6 bases. Germline V gene sequence: CDR1 SGDLS, CDR2 YYNGEE. The CDR3 spans 15 residues.

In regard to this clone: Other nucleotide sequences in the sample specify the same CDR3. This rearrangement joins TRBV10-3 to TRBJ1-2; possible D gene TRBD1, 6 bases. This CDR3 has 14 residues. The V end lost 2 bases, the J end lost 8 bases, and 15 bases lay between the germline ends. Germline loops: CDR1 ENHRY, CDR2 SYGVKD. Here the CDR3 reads CAISEPQQGLGYTF. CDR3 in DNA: TGTGCCATCAGTGAGCCTCAACAGGGATTGGGCTACACCTTC.

The CDR3 nucleotides are TGTGCCAGCAGGCATGATGGGACATCCAATCAGCCCCAGCATTTT. It yields the protein CASRHDGTSNQPQHF. This chain connects TRBV6-1 to TRBJ1-5; a possible D gene is TRBD1 (6 bases). The germline V and J ends were trimmed by 6 bases and 3 bases, with 15 bases remaining between them. Germline CDR1 MNHNS, CDR2 SASEGT. The CDR3 has 15 residues.

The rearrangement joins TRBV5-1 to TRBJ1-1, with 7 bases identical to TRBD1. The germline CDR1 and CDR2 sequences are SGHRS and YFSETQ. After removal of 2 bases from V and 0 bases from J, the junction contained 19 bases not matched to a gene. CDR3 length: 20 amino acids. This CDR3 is CASSLLFGSRTGVMNTEAFF. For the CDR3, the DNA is TGCGCCAGCAGCTTACTGTTCGGCTCGAGAACAGGGGTAATGAACACTGAAGCTTTCTTT.

Written as DNA, the CDR3 is TGTGCCAGCACCCGGTCTGAGGACTGGCAGTATTTT. Protein: CASTRSEDWQYF. The J gene is TRBJ2-3, the V gene TRBV6-1; a possible D gene is TRBD2 (5 bases). V shed 7 bases and J shed 11 bases, with 16 bases lying between them. Germline loops: CDR1 MNHNS, CDR2 SASEGT. The length of the CDR3 is 12 residues.

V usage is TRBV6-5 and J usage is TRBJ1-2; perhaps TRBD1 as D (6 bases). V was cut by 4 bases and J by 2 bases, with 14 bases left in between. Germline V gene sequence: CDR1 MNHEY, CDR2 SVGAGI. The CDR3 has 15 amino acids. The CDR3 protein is CASSSAKTGNYGYTF. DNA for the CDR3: TGTGCCAGCAGTTCCGCTAAGACAGGAAACTATGGCTACACCTTC.

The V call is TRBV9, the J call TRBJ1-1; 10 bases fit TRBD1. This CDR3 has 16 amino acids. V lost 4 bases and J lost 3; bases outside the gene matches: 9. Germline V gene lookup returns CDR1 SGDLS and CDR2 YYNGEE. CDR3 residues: CASSPWTGGSHTEAFF. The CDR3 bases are TGTGCCAGCAGCCCTTGGACAGGGGGATCCCACACTGAAGCTTTCTTT. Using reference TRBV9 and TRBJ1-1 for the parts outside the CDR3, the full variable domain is DSGVTQTPKHLITATGQRVTLRCSPRSGDLSVYWYQQSLDQGLQFLIQYYNGEERAKGNILERFSAQQFPDLHSELNLSSLELGDSALYFCASSPWTGGSHTEAFFGQGTRLTVV.

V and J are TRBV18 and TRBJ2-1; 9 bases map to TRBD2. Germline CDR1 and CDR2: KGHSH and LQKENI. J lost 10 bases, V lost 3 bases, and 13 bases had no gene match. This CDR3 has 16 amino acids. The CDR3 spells CASSPSGREGILEQFF. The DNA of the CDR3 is TGTGCCAGCTCACCCTCTGGGCGGGAGGGAATACTAGAGCAGTTCTTC.

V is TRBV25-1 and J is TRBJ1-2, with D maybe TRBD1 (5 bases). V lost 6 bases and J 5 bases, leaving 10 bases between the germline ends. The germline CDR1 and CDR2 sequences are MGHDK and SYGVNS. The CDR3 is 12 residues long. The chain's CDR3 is CASRDSVYGYTF. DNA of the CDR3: TGTGCCAGCAGAGACAGCGTTTATGGCTACACCTTC.

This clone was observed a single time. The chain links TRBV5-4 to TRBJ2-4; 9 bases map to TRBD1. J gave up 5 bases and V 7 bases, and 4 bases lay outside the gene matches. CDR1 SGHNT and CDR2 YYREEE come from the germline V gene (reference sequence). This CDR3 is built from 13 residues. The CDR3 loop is CASRRDRENIQYF. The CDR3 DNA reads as TGTGCCAGCCGTCGGGACAGGGAAAACATTCAGTACTTC.

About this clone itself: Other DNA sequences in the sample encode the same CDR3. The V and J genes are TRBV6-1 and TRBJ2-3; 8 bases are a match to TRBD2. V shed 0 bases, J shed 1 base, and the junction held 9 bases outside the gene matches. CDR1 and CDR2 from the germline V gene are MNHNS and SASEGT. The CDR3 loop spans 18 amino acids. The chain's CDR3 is CASSEAVGTGGGTDTQYF. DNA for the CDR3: TGTGCCAGCAGTGAAGCGGTCGGTACGGGAGGGGGCACAGATACGCAGTATTTT.

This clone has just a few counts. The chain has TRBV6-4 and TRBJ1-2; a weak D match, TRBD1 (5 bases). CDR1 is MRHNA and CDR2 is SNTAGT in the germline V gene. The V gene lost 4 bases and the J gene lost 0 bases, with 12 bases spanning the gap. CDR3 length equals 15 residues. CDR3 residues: CASSAEWGTNYGYTF. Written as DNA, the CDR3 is TGTGCCAGCAGTGCCGAATGGGGCACTAACTATGGCTACACCTTC.

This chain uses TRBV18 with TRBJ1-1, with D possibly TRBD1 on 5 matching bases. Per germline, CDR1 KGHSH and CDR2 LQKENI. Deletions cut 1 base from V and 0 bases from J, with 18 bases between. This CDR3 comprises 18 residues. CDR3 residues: CASSPRRATVQLNTEAFF. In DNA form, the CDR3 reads TGTGCCAGCTCACCACGAAGAGCGACAGTACAATTGAACACTGAAGCTTTCTTT.

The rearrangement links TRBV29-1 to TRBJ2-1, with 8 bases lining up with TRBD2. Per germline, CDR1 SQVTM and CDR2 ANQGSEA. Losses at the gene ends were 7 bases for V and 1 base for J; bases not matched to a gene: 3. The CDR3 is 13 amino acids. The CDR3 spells CSAQRGSYNEQFF. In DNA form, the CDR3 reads TGCAGCGCCCAGCGGGGGTCCTACAATGAGCAGTTCTTC.

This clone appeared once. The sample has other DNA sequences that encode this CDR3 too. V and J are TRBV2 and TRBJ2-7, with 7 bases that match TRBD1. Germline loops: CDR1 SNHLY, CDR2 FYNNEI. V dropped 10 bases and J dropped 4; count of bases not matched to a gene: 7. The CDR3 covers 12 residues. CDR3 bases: TGTGCCACCCAGGACAGGACATACGAGCAGTACTTC. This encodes CATQDRTYEQYF.

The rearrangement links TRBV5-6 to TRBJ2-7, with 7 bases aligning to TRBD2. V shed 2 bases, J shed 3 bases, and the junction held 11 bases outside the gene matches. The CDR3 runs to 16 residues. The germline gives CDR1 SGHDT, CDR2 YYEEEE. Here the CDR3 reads CASSLESGNLIYEQYF. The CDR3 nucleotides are TGTGCCAGCAGCTTAGAGAGCGGGAACTTAATCTACGAGCAGTACTTC.

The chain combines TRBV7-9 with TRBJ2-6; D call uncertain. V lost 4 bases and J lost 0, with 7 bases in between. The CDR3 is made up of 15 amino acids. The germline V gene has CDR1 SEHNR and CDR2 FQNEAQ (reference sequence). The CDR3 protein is CASSSGRSGANVLTF. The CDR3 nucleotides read TGTGCCAGCAGCTCCGGTCGCTCTGGGGCCAACGTCCTGACTTTC.

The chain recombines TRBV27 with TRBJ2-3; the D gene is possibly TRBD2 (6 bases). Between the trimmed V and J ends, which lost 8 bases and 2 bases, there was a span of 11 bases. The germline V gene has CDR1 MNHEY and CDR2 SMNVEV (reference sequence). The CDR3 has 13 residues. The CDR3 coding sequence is TGTGCCAGCGGGCGGGGAATCACAGATACGCAGTATTTT. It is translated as CASGRGITDTQYF.

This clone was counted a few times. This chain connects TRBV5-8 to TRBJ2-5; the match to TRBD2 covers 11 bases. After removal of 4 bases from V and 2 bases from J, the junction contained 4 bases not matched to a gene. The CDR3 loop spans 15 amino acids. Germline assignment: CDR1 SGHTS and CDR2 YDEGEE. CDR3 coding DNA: TGTGCCAGCAGCCCCGGACTAGCGGGTCAAGAGACCCAGTACTTC. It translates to CASSPGLAGQETQYF.

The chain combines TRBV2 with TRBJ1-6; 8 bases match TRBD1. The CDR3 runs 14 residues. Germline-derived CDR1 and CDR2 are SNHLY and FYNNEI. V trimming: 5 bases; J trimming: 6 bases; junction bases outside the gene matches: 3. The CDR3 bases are TGTGCCAGCAGTTTCGGACAGGGTAATTCACCCCTCCACTTT. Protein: CASSFGQGNSPLHF.

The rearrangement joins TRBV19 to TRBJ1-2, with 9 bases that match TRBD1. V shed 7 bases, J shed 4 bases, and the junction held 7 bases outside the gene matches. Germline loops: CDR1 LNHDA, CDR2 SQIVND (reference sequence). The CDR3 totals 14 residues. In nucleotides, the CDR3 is TGTGCCAGTAACCCGGGACAGGGTGGCTATGGCTACACCTTC. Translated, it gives CASNPGQGGYGYTF.

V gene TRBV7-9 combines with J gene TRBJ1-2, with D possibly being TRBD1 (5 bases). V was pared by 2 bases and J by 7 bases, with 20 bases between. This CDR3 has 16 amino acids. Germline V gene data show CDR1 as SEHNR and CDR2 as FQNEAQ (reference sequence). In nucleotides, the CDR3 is TGTGCCAGCAGCTTAAGTTCCCTCGGGGGTTTCCGTGGCTACACCTTC. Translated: CASSLSSLGGFRGYTF.